The next 30 T cell receptor beta chains were all read from a single sample in a study of blood T cells in healthy people across ages. Together with a sample-barcoded 5' primer, a J-beta primer mix was included in a second PCR lasting roughly 6 to 12 cycles. Via MiXCR, TCRdb re-called the 5' RACE reads, giving one row per CDR3 protein. The table lists about 1.8 million distinct CDR3 sequences, approximately 50% of them singletons. What was sequenced was blood. These receptors all come from a woman aged 40 to 49 in good health.

V and J are TRBV6-2 or TRBV6-3 and TRBJ1-2; D not resolved. The germline V gene encodes CDR1 MNHEY and CDR2 SVGEGT. The germline V and J ends were trimmed by 5 bases and 4 bases, with 20 bases remaining between them. The CDR3 sequence is 16 residues long. The chain's CDR3 is CASSLAGKPNIYGYTF. The CDR3 coding sequence is TGTGCCAGCAGTCTTGCGGGGAAGCCTAACATCTATGGCTACACCTTC.

About this clonotype itself: The junction shows a germline mismatch at one end, possibly a read error. J is TRBJ1-5 and V is TRBV20-1, with TRBD1 as a possible D gene (5 bases). Germline assignment: CDR1 DFQATT and CDR2 SNEGSKA (reference sequence). This CDR3 spans 14 amino acids. CDR3 residues: CSARGEFSNQPQHF. Written as DNA, the CDR3 is TGCAGTGCCAGAGGGGAGTTTAGCAATCAGCCCCAGCATTTT.

Details on this clonotype: Given a much more abundant clone one base away, this may be a read error. The conserved phenylalanine or tryptophan normally closing the CDR3 is absent here, so this likely arose from a read error. The chain has TRBV7-6 and TRBJ2-3, with 7 bases identical to TRBD2. Trimming cost V 5 bases and J 8 bases; bases outside gene matches: 10. The CDR3 is made up of 14 amino acids. The germline V gene encodes CDR1 SGHVS and CDR2 FNYEAQ. DNA of the CDR3: TGTGCCAGCAGCCCCGGGGGGAACCCTCCTACGCAGTATTCT. It is translated as CASSPGGNPPTQYS.

This rearrangement joins TRBV20-1 to TRBJ2-1; D may correspond to TRBD1 or TRBD2 (5 bases each). The CDR3 extends over 15 amino acids. V was pared by 5 bases and J by 0 bases, with 14 bases between. From germline, CDR1 is DFQATT and CDR2 SNEGSKA (reference sequence). Here the CDR3 reads CSAPMRGSSYNEQFF. CDR3 coding DNA: TGCAGTGCTCCTATGAGGGGAAGCTCCTACAATGAGCAGTTCTTC.

V and J are TRBV20-1 and TRBJ2-1; 8 positions agree with TRBD2. V shed 5 bases and J 12 bases; nucleotides not matched to a gene: 27. The germline V gene has CDR1 DFQATT and CDR2 SNEGSKA (reference sequence). The CDR3 covers 18 residues. The CDR3 DNA sequence: TGCAGTGCTTTCGGGGGGGGGCAAGCCCGACTTTCGGCGTTAGGGCAGTTCTTC. Its translation: CSAFGGGQARLSALGQFF.

The rearrangement uses TRBV28 and TRBJ2-5, with D possibly called TRBD1 or TRBD2 (5 bases each). The CDR3 has 13 amino acids. Germline values: CDR1 MDHEN, CDR2 SYDVKM. V was clipped by 6 bases and J by 9 bases, with 17 bases between them. The CDR3 coding sequence is TGTGCCAGCAGACGGGACGGATTCGGGGCCCAGTACTTC. Its protein is CASRRDGFGAQYF.

The J gene is TRBJ1-4, the V gene TRBV5-6; a possible D gene is TRBD1 (5 bases). V was pared by 3 bases and J by 1 base, with 13 bases between. Germline CDR1 is SGHDT and CDR2 is YYEEEE. This CDR3 is 16 amino acids long. Here the CDR3 DNA reads TGTGCCAGCAGCTCCCTGGGGCTGAGAACTAATGAAAAACTGTTTTTT. It specifies CASSSLGLRTNEKLFF. Using reference TRBV5-6 and TRBJ1-4 for the parts outside the CDR3, the full variable domain is DAGVTQSPTHLIKTRGQQVTLRCSPKSGHDTVSWYQQALGQGPQFIFQYYEEEERQRGNFPDRFSGHQFPNYSSELNVNALLLGDSALYLCASSSLGLRTNEKLFFGSGTQLSVL.

V gene TRBV7-3 combines with J gene TRBJ1-2, with D possibly being TRBD1 (6 bases). This CDR3 has 15 amino acids. CDR1 SGHTA and CDR2 FQGTGA come from the germline V gene. The V end was cut by 5 bases, the J end by 3 bases, with 16 bases between. CDR3 protein: CASSPSTGSHYGYTF. DNA of the CDR3: TGTGCCAGCAGCCCGTCGACAGGTTCCCACTATGGCTACACCTTC.

The chain couples TRBV5-1 to TRBJ2-3; possible D gene TRBD2, 6 bases. Germline CDR1 reads SGHRS; CDR2 reads YFSETQ. V lost 3 bases, J lost 7 bases, and 15 bases lay in between. The CDR3 totals 14 residues. The CDR3 here is CASSSPGTPNTQYF. For the CDR3, the DNA is TGCGCCAGCAGCTCTCCCGGGACTCCTAATACGCAGTATTTT.

This clonotype has ten or more counts. V usage is TRBV7-2 and J usage is TRBJ2-7; 10 nucleotides agree with TRBD1. Germline V gene sequence: CDR1 SGHTA, CDR2 FQGNSA. This CDR3 has 16 residues. With V trimmed by 3 bases and J by 4 bases, 9 bases remained unmatched. The CDR3 bases are TGTGCCAGCAGCTTTCCCGGGACAGGGGATAAGTACGAGCAGTACTTC. It codes for CASSFPGTGDKYEQYF.

This clonotype was seen many times. The rearrangement links TRBV10-3 to TRBJ2-1; 9 bases align to TRBD1. Losses at the gene ends were 6 bases for V and 4 bases for J; bases not matched to a gene: 4. The CDR3 contains 14 residues. The V gene's germline CDR1 is ENHRY and CDR2 SYGVKD. The CDR3 sequence: CAIRGQGNYNEQFF. Written as DNA, the CDR3 is TGTGCCATCAGGGGACAGGGAAATTACAATGAGCAGTTCTTC.

J is TRBJ2-5 and V is TRBV20-1; TRBD2 matches at 8 bases. CDR3 size: 16 residues. The V gene end was trimmed by 0 bases and the J gene end by 7 bases; junction bases not matched to a gene: 13. CDR1 is DFQATT, CDR2 SNEGSKA, per germline (reference sequence). As DNA, the CDR3 is TGCAGTGCTAGAGACCCCAAAGCGGGGGTCCGGGGGACCCAGTACTTC. Its translation: CSARDPKAGVRGTQYF.

The chain joins TRBV10-1 to TRBJ2-5, with D possibly TRBD1 on 6 matching bases. V dropped 3 bases and J dropped 2 bases, with 22 bases sitting between them. This CDR3 region has 18 residues. Per the germline V gene, CDR1 is WNHNN and CDR2 is SYGVQD (reference sequence). In DNA form, the CDR3 reads TGCGCCAGCAGTGATAACTTGGGAATCGGACAGATACAAGAGACCCAGTACTTC. Translation: CASSDNLGIGQIQETQYF.

The V gene is TRBV27, the J gene TRBJ1-6, with D unclear. The CDR3 runs to 14 residues. Trimming took 6 bases from V and 9 from J, leaving 15 bases between them. Germline CDR1 reads MNHEY; CDR2 reads SMNVEV (reference sequence). In DNA, the CDR3 is TGTGCCAGCAGCCCGGGCTCAATTCTTTCACCCCTCCACTTT. Protein product: CASSPGSILSPLHF.

The V gene is TRBV19, the J gene TRBJ1-1, with a possible D match to TRBD1 (5 bases). In germline, CDR1 is LNHDA, CDR2 SQIVND (reference sequence). The CDR3 is 15 residues long. V shed 6 bases and J shed 4 bases, with 18 bases lying between them. CDR3 protein: CASRATGRGGTEAFF. The CDR3 DNA follows: TGTGCCAGTAGGGCGACTGGAAGGGGAGGCACTGAAGCTTTCTTT.

CDR3 nucleotide sequence: TGCGCCAGCAGCCAACAACTAGGGGAGACCCAGTACTTC. This encodes CASSQQLGETQYF. This chain connects TRBV4-3 to TRBJ2-5; a possible D gene is TRBD2 (5 bases). CDR1 is LGHNA and CDR2 is YSLEER in the germline V gene. V was shortened by 2 bases and J by 5 bases, with 9 bases between the two germline ends. The CDR3 covers 13 residues.

The table lists this clonotype with a few counts. The V gene is TRBV27, the J gene TRBJ2-5; 8 bases match TRBD1. The end of the DNA is better explained by TRBJ2-7, so the J call may be wrong. The CDR3 has 17 amino acids. Germline V lookup: CDR1 MNHEY, CDR2 SMNVEV (reference sequence). The chain's CDR3 is CASSSKYAQGAGNEQYF. In nucleotides, the CDR3 is TGTGCCAGCAGTTCCAAATACGCGCAGGGGGCTGGCAACGAGCAGTACTTC.

V usage is TRBV20-1 and J usage is TRBJ2-7; a weak D match, TRBD2 (7 bases). The J call may be mistaken, given a closer DNA end match to TRBJ2-5. CDR1 and CDR2 from the germline V gene are DFQATT and SNEGSKA (reference sequence). This CDR3 contains 15 residues. The CDR3 loop is CSARVPGGPPKTQYF. The CDR3 bases are TGCAGTGCTAGAGTCCCCGGGGGGCCGCCAAAGACCCAGTACTTC.

The chain employs TRBV6-5 and TRBJ2-4; TRBD2 might be the D (5 bases). The tail of the sequence fits TRBJ2-5 better, so the J call may be wrong. There are 14 residues in the CDR3. Germline CDR1 reads MNHEY; CDR2 reads SVGAGI. The CDR3 region has the DNA TGTGCCAGCAGTTACAGGTCGGGGAAAGAGACCCAGTACTTC. Protein sequence: CASSYRSGKETQYF.

The V and J genes are TRBV7-2 and TRBJ1-1; D remains unclear. V lost 3 bases, J lost 8 bases, and 13 bases lay in between. The CDR3 is 13 amino acids. Looked up from germline, CDR1 is SGHTA and CDR2 is FQGNSA. The CDR3 here is CASSLGQSLEAFF. Written as DNA, the CDR3 is TGTGCCAGCAGCTTGGGTCAGAGTCTGGAAGCTTTCTTT.

The chain uses TRBV9 and TRBJ1-2; TRBD1 aligns across 11 bases. V shed 1 base, J shed 6 bases, and the junction held 11 bases outside the gene matches. The CDR3 consists of 17 residues. Germline loops: CDR1 SGDLS, CDR2 YYNGEE. CDR3 loop: CASSVSRDRGLSDGYTF. The DNA for the CDR3 is TGTGCCAGCAGCGTATCCCGGGACAGGGGGTTGTCGGATGGCTACACCTTC.

This chain links TRBV4-3 with TRBJ2-1; TRBD1 might be the D (5 bases). V lost 0 bases and J 0 bases, leaving 15 bases between the germline ends. This CDR3 is built from 18 residues. The germline gives CDR1 LGHNA, CDR2 YSLEER. The CDR3 sequence: CASSQELGPYSSYNEQFF. The CDR3 bases are TGCGCCAGCAGCCAAGAATTGGGGCCGTATAGCTCCTACAATGAGCAGTTCTTC.

This clonotype was seen a few times. The chain uses TRBV5-1 and TRBJ2-5; TRBD1 aligns across 8 bases. Germline CDR1 reads SGHRS; CDR2 reads YFSETQ. CDR3 length equals 15 residues. The junction had 8 bases not matched to a gene; V was cut back by 2 bases and J by 5 bases. In nucleotides, the CDR3 is TGCGCCAGCAGCTTAAGCCAGGGGGCCGGGGAGACCCAGTACTTC. Translated, it gives CASSLSQGAGETQYF.

The chain combines TRBV6-6 with TRBJ2-1, with a tentative D call TRBD2 (6 bases). CDR1 and CDR2 (germline): MNHNY, SVGAGI (reference sequence). This CDR3 contains 15 residues. Between the trimmed V and J ends, which lost 7 bases and 9 bases, there was a span of 22 bases. CDR3 region: CASTYGRGRLGEQFF. The DNA of the CDR3 is TGTGCCAGCACCTACGGGAGAGGGCGGTTAGGTGAGCAGTTCTTC.

This clonotype was detected only a few times. The chain is built from TRBV27 and TRBJ1-2, with 9 bases that match TRBD1. Trimming cost V 5 bases and J 7 bases; bases outside gene matches: 8. CDR3 length equals 14 residues. Germline V gives CDR1 MNHEY, CDR2 SMNVEV (reference sequence). Written as DNA, the CDR3 is TGTGCCAGCAGTATCACAGGGGGCGCGTCTGGCTACACCTTC. Encoded protein: CASSITGGASGYTF.

The chain recombines TRBV27 with TRBJ2-7; 10 bases align to TRBD2. V lost 5 bases and J lost 4; bases outside the gene matches: 8. Germline V gene lookup returns CDR1 MNHEY and CDR2 SMNVEV (reference sequence). The CDR3 sequence is 15 residues long. CDR3 region: CASSRAGGLIYEQYF. CDR3 bases: TGTGCCAGCAGTAGAGCGGGGGGGCTTATTTACGAGCAGTACTTC.

As regards this clonotype: Just one base apart from a much larger clone, this may be a read error. V usage is TRBV7-2 and J usage is TRBJ2-7; D gene unclear. The V end lost 5 bases, the J end lost 2 bases, and 13 bases lay between the germline ends. Germline-derived CDR1 and CDR2 are SGHTA and FQGNSA. The CDR3 totals 14 residues. The DNA of the CDR3 is TGTGCCAGCAGCGTAGAGGCGGCTACCTACGAGCAGTACTTC. Its translation is CASSVEAATYEQYF.

The chain links TRBV4-2 to TRBJ2-6, with D perhaps TRBD1 (5 bases). V lost 0 bases and J 0 bases, leaving 15 bases between the germline ends. Looked up from germline, CDR1 is LGHNA and CDR2 is YNFKEQ. There are 19 residues in the CDR3. The CDR3 reads CASSQEGRVLSSGANVLTF. The CDR3 bases are TGTGCCAGCAGCCAAGAGGGCAGGGTTCTTAGCTCTGGGGCCAACGTCCTGACTTTC.

The chain employs TRBV28 and TRBJ2-1, with a tentative D call TRBD2 (6 bases). Germline V gene lookup returns CDR1 MDHEN and CDR2 SYDVKM. The CDR3 is 13 amino acids. The germline V and J ends were trimmed by 3 bases and 9 bases, with 12 bases remaining between them. CDR3: CASSFSRGSEQFF. For the CDR3, the DNA is TGTGCCAGCAGTTTCTCGCGGGGTAGTGAGCAGTTCTTC.

V usage is TRBV2 and J usage is TRBJ2-7; 9 positions match TRBD2. The J call is doubtful: the DNA matches TRBJ2-5 better. Germline CDR1 and CDR2: SNHLY and FYNNEI. The CDR3 spans 15 residues. As DNA, the CDR3 is TGTGCCAGCAACCCTCGGGCGGGGGGGCCAGAGACCCAGTACTTC. Translation: CASNPRAGGPETQYF.